These T cell receptor beta chains were read from a single sample in a study of CD8+CD57+ T cells in acquired aplastic anemia. A single record per CDR3 protein comes from TCRdb applying MiXCR to the reads. Of about 200,000 distinct CDR3 sequences in the sample, roughly 35% were seen once. Sequencing used sorted CD4+, CD8+, or CD8+CD57+ T cells (not recorded which) from PBMCs. The receptors originated from a human donor in good health, serving as a control. CDR3s include the opening cysteine and the closing phenylalanine or tryptophan. A D gene is named only where the DNA matches it firmly. A clone size is listed for some rows: how often the clone was seen (once, few, many), or a class if it is expanded.

abundance	v_gene	d_gene	j_gene	CDR3aa	CDR3nt
few	TRBV27	TRBD1	TRBJ1-4	CASSLSPGQGGEKLFF	TGTGCCAGCAGCCTTTCCCCTGGACAGGGCGGCGAAAAACTGTTTTTT
.	TRBV10-3	TRBD2	TRBJ2-2	CASSSIAGRSTGELFF	TGTGCCAGCAGTTCCATAGCGGGGCGTTCCACCGGGGAGCTGTTTTTT
once	TRBV11-1	.	TRBJ1-1	CASSYTSGGGTEAFF	TGTGCCAGCAGTTATACTAGCGGGGGCGGCACTGAAGCTTTCTTT
many	TRBV12-3/TRBV12-4	.	TRBJ1-6	CASSFRLGRDLNSPLHF	TGTGCCAGCAGTTTCAGGCTAGGGAGGGATCTTAATTCACCCCTCCACTTT
few	TRBV18	TRBD1	TRBJ1-2	CASSPNLPGQGYGYTF	TGTGCCAGCTCACCTAACCTTCCGGGACAGGGATATGGCTACACCTTC
few	TRBV5-1	.	TRBJ2-1	CASSLSAGDLNEQFF	TGCGCCAGCAGCTTGAGCGCAGGGGACCTAAATGAGCAGTTCTTC
.	TRBV18	TRBD1	TRBJ2-7	CASSPGQEGYEQYF	TGTGCCAGCTCACCGGGACAGGAAGGGTACGAGCAGTACTTC
.	TRBV10-1	TRBD2	TRBJ2-7	CASNLETSGSYEQYF	TGCGCCAGCAACTTGGAGACTAGCGGATCCTACGAGCAGTACTTC
many	TRBV7-2	.	TRBJ2-7	CASSPSWAASSYEQYF	TGTGCCAGCAGTCCCTCGTGGGCAGCTAGCTCCTACGAGCAGTACTTC
.	TRBV27	.	TRBJ2-7	CASSGRLEYF	TGTGCCAGCAGTGGCAGACTGGAGTACTTC
.	TRBV6-5	.	TRBJ2-7	CASSSPAGQIRGEQYF	TGTGCCAGCAGTTCCCCAGCTGGCCAAATTCGCGGCGAGCAGTACTTC
many	TRBV13	TRBD1	TRBJ2-7	CASSSDRGYPSYEQYF	TGTGCCAGCAGCTCGGACAGGGGGTACCCCTCCTACGAGCAGTACTTC
.	TRBV11-2	.	TRBJ1-4	CASSQTGRSNEKLFF	TGTGCCAGCAGCCAGACGGGACGGTCAAATGAAAAACTGTTTTTT
.	TRBV29-1	TRBD1	TRBJ1-2	CSVMGTVSGYTF	TGCAGCGTAATGGGGACAGTAAGTGGCTACACCTTC
.	TRBV29-1	.	TRBJ2-7	CSITRGYEQYF	TGCAGCATTACTCGAGGCTACGAGCAGTACTTC
few	TRBV27	TRBD1	TRBJ1-2	CASSSIRGRWYGYTF	TGTGCCAGCAGTTCTATCAGGGGGCGCTGGTATGGCTACACCTTC
many	TRBV5-1	.	TRBJ2-7	CASSFSGQSYEQYF	TGCGCCAGCAGCTTTTCCGGACAGTCCTACGAGCAGTACTTC
few	TRBV4-1	.	TRBJ1-5	CASSQDRIRGYQPQHF	TGCGCCAGCAGCCAAGATCGAATCAGGGGCTATCAGCCCCAGCATTTT
.	TRBV2	TRBD1	TRBJ2-7	CASSERGQGHYEQYF	TGTGCCAGCAGTGAAAGGGGACAGGGGCACTACGAGCAGTACTTC
.	TRBV29-1	TRBD1	TRBJ1-5	CSQGGAYISNQPQHF	TGCAGCCAGGGGGGGGCTTATATTAGCAATCAGCCCCAGCATTTT
few	TRBV6-1	.	TRBJ2-1	CASSDQGGDEQFF	TGTGCCAGCAGTGACCAGGGGGGCGATGAGCAGTTCTTC
.	TRBV20-1	.	TRBJ1-2	CSATPDRYGYTF	TGCAGTGCTACCCCGGACCGCTATGGCTACACCTTC
many	TRBV19	.	TRBJ1-3	CASRQGSSGNTIYF	TGTGCCAGTAGGCAGGGAAGCTCTGGAAACACCATATATTTT
many	TRBV4-1	TRBD1	TRBJ2-7	CASSQLTGAAEQYF	TGCGCCAGCAGCCAACTAACAGGGGCGGCGGAGCAGTACTTC
many	TRBV20-1	.	TRBJ1-3	CSARIGAGNTIYF	TGCAGTGCTAGAATAGGGGCTGGAAACACCATATATTTT
once	TRBV4-1	TRBD2	TRBJ2-1	CASSQDGLAGVGEQFF	TGCGCCAGCAGCCAAGATGGTCTAGCGGGAGTAGGTGAGCAGTTCTTC
few	TRBV11-2	.	TRBJ2-1	CASSLVWGLSYNEQFF	TGTGCCAGCAGCTTAGTCTGGGGGTTATCGTACAATGAGCAGTTCTTC
many	TRBV15	.	TRBJ1-2	CATRGSGDPYGYTF	TGTGCCACCAGGGGGTCCGGGGATCCTTATGGCTACACCTTC
.	TRBV10-3	TRBD1	TRBJ2-7	CAISESIGTASYEQYF	TGTGCCATCAGTGAGTCGATTGGGACAGCCTCCTACGAGCAGTACTTC
many	TRBV20-1	.	TRBJ2-7	CSARGHRSYEQYF	TGCAGTGCACGGGGACACCGGTCCTACGAGCAGTACTTC
.	TRBV2	.	TRBJ1-6	CASSEAPGSNSPLHF	TGTGCCAGCAGTGAAGCTCCGGGGAGCAATTCACCCCTCCACTTT
few	TRBV3-1	TRBD1	TRBJ2-1	CASSRTGQRYNEQFF	TGTGCCAGCAGCCGGACGGGACAGAGGTACAATGAGCAGTTCTTC
.	TRBV15	.	TRBJ1-4	CATGRTHGGKLFF	TGTGCCACCGGCAGGACTCACGGGGGAAAACTGTTTTTT
many	TRBV2	TRBD2	TRBJ2-1	CASSWAGTSGGGEQFF	TGTGCCAGCAGTTGGGCCGGGACTAGCGGGGGTGGTGAGCAGTTCTTC
.	TRBV20-1	.	TRBJ1-5	CSAGRAFGGYNGPQHF	TGCAGTGCCGGACGCGCGTTCGGAGGGTACAACGGGCCCCAGCATTTT
many	TRBV7-8	.	TRBJ1-5	CASSLGWGLSNQPQHF	TGTGCCAGCAGCTTAGGTTGGGGTTTAAGCAATCAGCCCCAGCATTTT
once	TRBV2	.	TRBJ1-4	CASTGWEKLFF	TGTGCCAGCACGGGTTGGGAAAAACTGTTTTTC
.	TRBV18	.	TRBJ1-3	CASSPVVQLSGNTIYF	TGTGCCAGCTCACCAGTGGTTCAGTTGTCTGGAAACACCATATATTTT
many	TRBV2	.	TRBJ2-3	CASRLTTDTQYF	TGTGCCAGCAGACTAACGACAGATACGCAGTATTTT
many	TRBV10-3	.	TRBJ1-2	CAISEASHGVNYGYTF	TGTGCCATCAGTGAGGCCTCCCACGGGGTTAACTATGGCTACACCTTC
many	TRBV20-1	TRBD2	TRBJ2-5	CSASQAGEPQETQYF	TGCAGTGCAAGCCAAGCGGGGGAGCCCCAAGAGACCCAGTACTTC
few	TRBV7-3	.	TRBJ2-6	CASSLGQYSGANVLTF	TGTGCCAGCAGCTTAGGACAGTACTCTGGGGCCAACGTCCTGACTTTC
many	TRBV20-1	TRBD1	TRBJ1-2	CSARTGVSYGYTF	TGCAGTGCTAGAACAGGGGTGTCCTATGGCTACACCTTC
many	TRBV4-1	.	TRBJ1-1	CASSSWRGAFF	TGCGCCAGCAGCTCGTGGAGGGGAGCTTTCTTT
few	TRBV11-2	TRBD2	TRBJ2-7	CASSTKAQTSGSTYEQYF	TGTGCCAGCAGCACTAAGGCCCAAACTAGCGGGAGTACCTACGAGCAGTACTTC
many	TRBV25-1	TRBD1	TRBJ1-4	CASGTGTINEKLFF	TGTGCCAGCGGGACAGGAACGATTAATGAAAAACTGTTTTTT
many	TRBV5-1	TRBD2	TRBJ2-7	CASSLDLAGGPPYEQYF	TGCGCCAGCAGCTTGGACCTAGCGGGAGGGCCGCCCTACGAGCAGTACTTC
once	TRBV19	TRBD1	TRBJ1-1	CASSRSGGGGTEAFF	TGTGCCAGTAGTAGATCAGGGGGGGGAGGCACTGAAGCTTTCTTT
many	TRBV12-3/TRBV12-4	.	TRBJ1-5	CASSSQYQPQHF	TGTGCCAGCAGTTCCCAGTATCAGCCCCAGCATTTT
many	TRBV7-8	.	TRBJ1-2	CASSPGANYGYTF	TGTGCCAGCAGCCCCGGAGCGAACTATGGCTACACCTTC
few	TRBV30	.	TRBJ2-7	CAWSVSRYEQYF	TGTGCCTGGAGTGTATCGCGCTACGAGCAGTACTTC
many	TRBV20-1	TRBD1	TRBJ1-1	CSAREIGTAVNTEAFF	TGCAGTGCTAGGGAAATTGGGACAGCCGTGAACACTGAAGCTTTCTTT
.	TRBV10-3	.	TRBJ1-1	CAISESPVNTEAFF	TGTGCCATCAGTGAGTCGCCAGTGAACACTGAAGCTTTCTTT
many	TRBV6-1	TRBD2	TRBJ2-7	CASSRGLAGSNEQYF	TGTGCCAGCAGCCGGGGACTAGCGGGGTCAAACGAGCAGTACTTC
many	TRBV20-1	TRBD2	TRBJ2-5	CSASFGGGETQYF	TGCAGTGCTAGTTTCGGGGGAGGGGAGACCCAGTACTTC
many	TRBV7-9	.	TRBJ1-2	CASSFGYGYTF	TGTGCCAGCAGCTTTGGCTATGGCTACACCTTC
.	TRBV24-1	TRBD1	TRBJ1-1	CATSDDRVSAEAFF	TGTGCCACCAGTGATGACAGGGTGAGTGCTGAAGCTTTCTTT
once	TRBV2	.	TRBJ1-2	CASTTNLYASGYTF	TGTGCCAGTACTACGAACCTTTACGCTAGCGGCTACACCTTC
many	TRBV19	TRBD1	TRBJ1-1	CASSRSGGVGTEAFF	TGTGCCAGTAGTCGATCAGGGGGCGTAGGCACTGAAGCTTTCTTT